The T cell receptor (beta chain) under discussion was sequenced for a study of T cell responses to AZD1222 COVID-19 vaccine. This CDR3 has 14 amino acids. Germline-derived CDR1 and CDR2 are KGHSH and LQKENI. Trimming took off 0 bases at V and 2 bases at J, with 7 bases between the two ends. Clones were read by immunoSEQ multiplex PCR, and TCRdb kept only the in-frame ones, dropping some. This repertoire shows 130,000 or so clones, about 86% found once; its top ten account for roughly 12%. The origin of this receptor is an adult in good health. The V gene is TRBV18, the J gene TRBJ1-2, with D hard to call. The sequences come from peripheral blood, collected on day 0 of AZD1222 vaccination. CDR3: CASSPPGWNYGYTF. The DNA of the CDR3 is TGTGCCAGCTCACCACCAGGGTGGAACTATGGCTACACCTTC.